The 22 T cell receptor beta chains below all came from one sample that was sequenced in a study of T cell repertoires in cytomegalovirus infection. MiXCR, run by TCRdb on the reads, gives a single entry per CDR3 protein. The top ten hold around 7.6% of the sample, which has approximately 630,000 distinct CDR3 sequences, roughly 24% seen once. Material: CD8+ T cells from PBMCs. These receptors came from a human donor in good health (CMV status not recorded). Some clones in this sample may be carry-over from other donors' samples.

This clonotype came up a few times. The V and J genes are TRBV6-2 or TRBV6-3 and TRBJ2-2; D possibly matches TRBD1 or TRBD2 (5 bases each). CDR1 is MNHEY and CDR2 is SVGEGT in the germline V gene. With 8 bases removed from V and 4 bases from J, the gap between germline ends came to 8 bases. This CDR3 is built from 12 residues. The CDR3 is CASGTATGELFF. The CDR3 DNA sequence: TGTGCCAGCGGGACCGCCACCGGGGAGCTGTTTTTT.

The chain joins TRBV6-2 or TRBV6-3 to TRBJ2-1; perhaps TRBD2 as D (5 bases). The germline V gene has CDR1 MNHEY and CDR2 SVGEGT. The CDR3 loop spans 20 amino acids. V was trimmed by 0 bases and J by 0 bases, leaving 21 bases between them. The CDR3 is CASSYSERMRVLGSYNEQFF. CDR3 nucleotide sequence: TGTGCCAGCAGTTACTCGGAACGGATGAGGGTACTTGGCTCCTACAATGAGCAGTTCTTC.

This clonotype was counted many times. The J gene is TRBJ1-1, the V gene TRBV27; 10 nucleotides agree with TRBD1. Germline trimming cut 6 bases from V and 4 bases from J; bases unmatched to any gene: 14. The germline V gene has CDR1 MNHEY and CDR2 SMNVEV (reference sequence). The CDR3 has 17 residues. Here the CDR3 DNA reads TGTGCCAGCAGCCTAATCGGGACAGGGGACCCACGCACTGAAGCTTTCTTT. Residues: CASSLIGTGDPRTEAFF.

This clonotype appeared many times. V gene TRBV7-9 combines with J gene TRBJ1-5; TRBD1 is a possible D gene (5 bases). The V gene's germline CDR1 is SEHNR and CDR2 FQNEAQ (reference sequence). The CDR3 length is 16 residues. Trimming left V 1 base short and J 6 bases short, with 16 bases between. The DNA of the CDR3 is TGTGCCAGCAGCTTAGAGTTTTCGCCAGGGATTCAGCCCCAGCATTTT. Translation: CASSLEFSPGIQPQHF.

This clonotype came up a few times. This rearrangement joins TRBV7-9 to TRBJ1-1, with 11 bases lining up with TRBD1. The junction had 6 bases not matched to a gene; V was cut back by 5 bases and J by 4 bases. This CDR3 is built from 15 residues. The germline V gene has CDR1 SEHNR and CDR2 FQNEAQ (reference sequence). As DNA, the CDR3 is TGTGCCAGCAGCGAGGACAGGGGGCCAGTCACTGAAGCTTTCTTT. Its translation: CASSEDRGPVTEAFF.

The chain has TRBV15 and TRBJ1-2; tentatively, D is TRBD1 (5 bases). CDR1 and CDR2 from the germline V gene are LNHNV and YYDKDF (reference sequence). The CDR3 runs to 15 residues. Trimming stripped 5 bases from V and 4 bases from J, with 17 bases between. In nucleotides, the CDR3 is TGTGCCACCAGCCCCGGGACGGAAGATCTCTATGGCTACACCTTC. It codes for CATSPGTEDLYGYTF.

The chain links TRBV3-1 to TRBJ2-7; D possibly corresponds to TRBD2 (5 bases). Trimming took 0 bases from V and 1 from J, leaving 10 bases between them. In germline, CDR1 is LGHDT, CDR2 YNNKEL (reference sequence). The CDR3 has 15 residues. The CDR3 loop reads CASSQETIPSYEQYF. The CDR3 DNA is TGTGCCAGCAGCCAAGAGACTATACCTTCCTACGAGCAGTACTTC.

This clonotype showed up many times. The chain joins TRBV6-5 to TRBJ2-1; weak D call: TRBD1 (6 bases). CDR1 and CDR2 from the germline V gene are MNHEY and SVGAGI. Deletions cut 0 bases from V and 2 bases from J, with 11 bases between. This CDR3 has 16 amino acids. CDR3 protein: CASSYSEQGAYNEQFF. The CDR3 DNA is TGTGCCAGCAGTTACTCGGAACAGGGAGCCTACAATGAGCAGTTCTTC.

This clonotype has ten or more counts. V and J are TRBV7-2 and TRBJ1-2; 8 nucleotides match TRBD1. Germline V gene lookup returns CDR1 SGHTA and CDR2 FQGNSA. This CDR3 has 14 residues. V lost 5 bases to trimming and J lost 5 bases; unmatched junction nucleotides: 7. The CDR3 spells CASSSQDRAYGYTF. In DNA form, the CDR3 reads TGTGCCAGCAGCAGCCAGGACAGGGCGTATGGCTACACCTTC.

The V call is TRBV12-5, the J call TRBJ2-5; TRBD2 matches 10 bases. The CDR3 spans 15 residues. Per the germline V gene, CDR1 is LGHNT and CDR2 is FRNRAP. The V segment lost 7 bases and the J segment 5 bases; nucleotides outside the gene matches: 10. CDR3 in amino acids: CASAQSGGAGETQYF. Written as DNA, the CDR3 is TGTGCTAGTGCCCAAAGCGGGGGGGCTGGTGAGACCCAGTACTTC.

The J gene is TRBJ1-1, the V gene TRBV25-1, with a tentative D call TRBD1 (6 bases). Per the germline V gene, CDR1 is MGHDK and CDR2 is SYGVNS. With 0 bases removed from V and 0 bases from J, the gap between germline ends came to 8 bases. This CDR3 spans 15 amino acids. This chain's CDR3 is CASSEYQGMNTEAFF. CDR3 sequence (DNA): TGTGCCAGCAGTGAATATCAGGGGATGAACACTGAAGCTTTCTTT.

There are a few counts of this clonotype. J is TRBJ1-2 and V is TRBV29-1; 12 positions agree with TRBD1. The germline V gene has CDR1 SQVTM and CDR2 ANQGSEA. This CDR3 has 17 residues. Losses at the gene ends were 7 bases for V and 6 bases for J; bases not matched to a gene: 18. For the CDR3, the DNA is TGCAGCGCCTCAACACCCCGGGACAGGGGGCTTTTCGATGGCTACACCTTC. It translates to CSASTPRDRGLFDGYTF.

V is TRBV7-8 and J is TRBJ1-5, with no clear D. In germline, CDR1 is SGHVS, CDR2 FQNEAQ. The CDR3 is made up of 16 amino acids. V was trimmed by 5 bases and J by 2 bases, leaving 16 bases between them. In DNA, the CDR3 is TGTGCCAGCAGCCAATCCGAGTCGCTGGGCAATCAGCCCCAGCATTTT. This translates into CASSQSESLGNQPQHF.

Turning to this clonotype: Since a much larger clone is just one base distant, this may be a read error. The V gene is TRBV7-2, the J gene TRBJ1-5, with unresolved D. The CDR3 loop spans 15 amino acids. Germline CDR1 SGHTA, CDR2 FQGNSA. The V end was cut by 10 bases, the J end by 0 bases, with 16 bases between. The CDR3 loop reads CANNPGPYSNQPQHF. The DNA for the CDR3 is TGTGCCAACAACCCTGGGCCTTATAGCAATCAGCCCCAGCATTTT.

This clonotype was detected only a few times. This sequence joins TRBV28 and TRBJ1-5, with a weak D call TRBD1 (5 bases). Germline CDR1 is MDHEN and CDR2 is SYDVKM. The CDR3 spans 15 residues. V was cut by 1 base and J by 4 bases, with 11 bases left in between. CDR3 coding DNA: TGTGCCAGCAGTTTATATTCGGGGGTTAATCAGCCCCAGCATTTT. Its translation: CASSLYSGVNQPQHF.

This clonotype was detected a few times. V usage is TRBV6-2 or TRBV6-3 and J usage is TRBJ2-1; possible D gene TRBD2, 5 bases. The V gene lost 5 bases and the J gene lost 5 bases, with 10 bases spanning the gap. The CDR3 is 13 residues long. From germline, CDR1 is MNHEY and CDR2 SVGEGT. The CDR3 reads CASSNGLNNEQFF. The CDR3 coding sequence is TGTGCCAGCAGTAATGGACTTAACAATGAGCAGTTCTTC.

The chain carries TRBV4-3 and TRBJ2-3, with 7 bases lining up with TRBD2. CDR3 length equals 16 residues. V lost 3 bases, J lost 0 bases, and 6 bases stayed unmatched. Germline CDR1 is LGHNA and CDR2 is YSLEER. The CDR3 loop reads CASSHPLASSTDTQYF. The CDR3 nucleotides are TGCGCCAGCAGCCATCCACTAGCGTCTAGCACAGATACGCAGTATTTT.

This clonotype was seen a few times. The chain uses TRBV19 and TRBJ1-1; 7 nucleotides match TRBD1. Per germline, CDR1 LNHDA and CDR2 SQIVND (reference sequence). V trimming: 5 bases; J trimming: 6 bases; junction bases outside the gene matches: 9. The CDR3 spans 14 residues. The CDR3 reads CASSPFRGYAEAFF. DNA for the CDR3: TGTGCCAGTAGTCCTTTCAGGGGGTACGCTGAAGCTTTCTTT.

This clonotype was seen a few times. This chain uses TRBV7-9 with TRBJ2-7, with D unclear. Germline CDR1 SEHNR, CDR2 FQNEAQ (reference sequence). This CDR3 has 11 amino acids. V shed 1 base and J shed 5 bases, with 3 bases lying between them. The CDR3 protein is CASSLDDEQYF. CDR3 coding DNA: TGTGCCAGCAGCTTAGACGACGAGCAGTACTTC.

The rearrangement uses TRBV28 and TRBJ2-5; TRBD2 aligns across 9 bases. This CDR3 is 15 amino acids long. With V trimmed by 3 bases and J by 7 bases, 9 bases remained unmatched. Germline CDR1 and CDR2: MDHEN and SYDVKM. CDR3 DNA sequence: TGTGCCAGCAGTTTTTCCCTAGCGGGACCGAGGACCCAGTACTTC. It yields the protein CASSFSLAGPRTQYF. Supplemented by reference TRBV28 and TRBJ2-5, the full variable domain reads DVKVTQSSRYLVKRTGEKVFLECVQDMDHENMFWYRQDPGLGLRLIYFSYDVKMKEKGDIPEGYSVSREKKERFSLILESASTNQTSMYLCASSFSLAGPRTQYFGPGTRLLVL.

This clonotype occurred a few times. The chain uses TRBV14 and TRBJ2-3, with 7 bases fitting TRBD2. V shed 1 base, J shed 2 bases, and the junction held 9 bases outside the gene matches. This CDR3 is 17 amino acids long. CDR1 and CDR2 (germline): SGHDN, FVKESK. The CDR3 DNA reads TGTGCCAGCAGCCAAGGCCGCTTGCGGGGGATCACAGATACGCAGTATTTT. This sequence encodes CASSQGRLRGITDTQYF.

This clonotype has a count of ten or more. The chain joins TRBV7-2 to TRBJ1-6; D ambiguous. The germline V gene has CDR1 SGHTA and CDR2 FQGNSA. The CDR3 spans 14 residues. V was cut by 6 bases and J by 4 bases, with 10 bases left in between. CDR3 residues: CASRPQEYNSPLHF. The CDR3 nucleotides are TGTGCCAGCAGGCCGCAAGAATATAATTCACCCCTCCACTTT.